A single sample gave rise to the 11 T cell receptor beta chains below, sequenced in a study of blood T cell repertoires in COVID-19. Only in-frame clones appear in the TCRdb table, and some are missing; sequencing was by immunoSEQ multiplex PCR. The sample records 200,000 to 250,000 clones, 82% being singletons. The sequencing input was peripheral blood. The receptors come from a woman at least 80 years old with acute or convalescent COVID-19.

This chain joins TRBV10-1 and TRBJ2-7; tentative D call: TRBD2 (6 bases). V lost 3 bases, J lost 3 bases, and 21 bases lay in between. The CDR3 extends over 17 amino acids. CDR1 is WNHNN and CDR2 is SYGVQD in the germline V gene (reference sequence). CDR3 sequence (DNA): TGCGCCAGCAGTGACCATGGGGGAGGAGGGATAGGCTACGAGCAGTACTTC. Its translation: CASSDHGGGGIGYEQYF.

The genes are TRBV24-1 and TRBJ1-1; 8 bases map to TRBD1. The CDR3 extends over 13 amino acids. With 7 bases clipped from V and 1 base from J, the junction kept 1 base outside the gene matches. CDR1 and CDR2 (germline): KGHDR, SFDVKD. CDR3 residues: CATRDRGNTEAFF. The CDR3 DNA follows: TGTGCCACCAGAGACAGGGGGAACACTGAAGCTTTCTTT.

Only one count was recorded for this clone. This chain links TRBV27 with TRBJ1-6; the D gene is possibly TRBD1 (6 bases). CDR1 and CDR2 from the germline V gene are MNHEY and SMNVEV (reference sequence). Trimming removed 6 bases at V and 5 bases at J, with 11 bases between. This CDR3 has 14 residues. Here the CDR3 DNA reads TGTGCCAGCAGGGCACAGGGCAATAATTCACCCCTCCACTTT. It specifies CASRAQGNNSPLHF.

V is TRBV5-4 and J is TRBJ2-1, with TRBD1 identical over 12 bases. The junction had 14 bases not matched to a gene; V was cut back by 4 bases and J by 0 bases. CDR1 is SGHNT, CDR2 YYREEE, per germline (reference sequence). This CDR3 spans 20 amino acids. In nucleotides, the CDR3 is TGTGCCAGCAGCCTGCCCGAGGGACAGGGGGCTTTGAGCTCCTACAATGAGCAGTTCTTC. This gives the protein CASSLPEGQGALSSYNEQFF.

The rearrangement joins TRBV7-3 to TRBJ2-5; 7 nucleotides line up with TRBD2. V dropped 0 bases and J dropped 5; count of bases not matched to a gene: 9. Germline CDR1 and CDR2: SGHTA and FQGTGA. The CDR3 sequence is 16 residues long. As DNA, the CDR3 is TGTGCCAGCAGCTTAACAGGGAGGGGTCAAGGGGAGACCCAGTACTTC. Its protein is CASSLTGRGQGETQYF.

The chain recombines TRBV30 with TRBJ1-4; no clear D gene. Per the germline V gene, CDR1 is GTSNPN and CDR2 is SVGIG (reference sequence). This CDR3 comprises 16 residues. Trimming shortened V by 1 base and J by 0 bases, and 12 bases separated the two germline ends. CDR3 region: CAWSAGEWATNEKLFF. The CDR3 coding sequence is TGTGCCTGGAGTGCGGGAGAGTGGGCAACTAATGAAAAACTGTTTTTT. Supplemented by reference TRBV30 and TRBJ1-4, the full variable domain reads SQTIHQWPATLVQPVGSPLSLECTVEGTSNPNLYWYRQAAGRGLQLLFYSVGIGQISSEVPQNLSASRPQDRQFILSSKKLLLSDSGFYLCAWSAGEWATNEKLFFGSGTQLSVL.

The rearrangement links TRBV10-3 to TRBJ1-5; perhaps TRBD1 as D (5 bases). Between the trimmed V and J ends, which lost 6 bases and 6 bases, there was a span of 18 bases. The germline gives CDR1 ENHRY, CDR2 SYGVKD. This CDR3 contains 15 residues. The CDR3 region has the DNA TGTGCCATCAGCCCAACGGGCGGGAGGGGTCAGCCCCAGCATTTT. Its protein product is CAISPTGGRGQPQHF.

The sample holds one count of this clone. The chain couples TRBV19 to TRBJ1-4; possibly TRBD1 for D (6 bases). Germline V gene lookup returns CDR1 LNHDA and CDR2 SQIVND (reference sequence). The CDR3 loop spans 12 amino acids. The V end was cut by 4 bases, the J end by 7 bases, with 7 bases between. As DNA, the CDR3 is TGTGCCAGTAGTAGGACAGCTGAAAAACTGTTTTTT. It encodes CASSRTAEKLFF.

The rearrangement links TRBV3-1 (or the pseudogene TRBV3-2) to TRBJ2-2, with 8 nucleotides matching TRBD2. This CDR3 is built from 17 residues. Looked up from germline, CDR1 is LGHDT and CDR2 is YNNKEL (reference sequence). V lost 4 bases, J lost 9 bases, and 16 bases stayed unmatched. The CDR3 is CASSPREDRPVGRELFF. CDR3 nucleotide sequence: TGTGCCAGCAGCCCGCGGGAGGACCGCCCCGTAGGGAGGGAGCTGTTTTTT.

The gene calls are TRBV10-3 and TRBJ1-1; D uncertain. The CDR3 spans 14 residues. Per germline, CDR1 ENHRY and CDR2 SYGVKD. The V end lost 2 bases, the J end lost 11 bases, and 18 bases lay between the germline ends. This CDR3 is CAISEPPLVSWAFF. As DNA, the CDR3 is TGTGCCATCAGTGAGCCCCCTCTAGTCAGTTGGGCTTTCTTT.

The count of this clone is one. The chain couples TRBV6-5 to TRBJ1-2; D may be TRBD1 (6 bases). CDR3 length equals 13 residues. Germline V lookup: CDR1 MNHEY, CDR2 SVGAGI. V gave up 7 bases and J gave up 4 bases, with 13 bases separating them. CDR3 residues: CASTDDRSYGYTF. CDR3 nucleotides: TGTGCCAGCACCGACGACAGGTCCTATGGCTACACCTTC.